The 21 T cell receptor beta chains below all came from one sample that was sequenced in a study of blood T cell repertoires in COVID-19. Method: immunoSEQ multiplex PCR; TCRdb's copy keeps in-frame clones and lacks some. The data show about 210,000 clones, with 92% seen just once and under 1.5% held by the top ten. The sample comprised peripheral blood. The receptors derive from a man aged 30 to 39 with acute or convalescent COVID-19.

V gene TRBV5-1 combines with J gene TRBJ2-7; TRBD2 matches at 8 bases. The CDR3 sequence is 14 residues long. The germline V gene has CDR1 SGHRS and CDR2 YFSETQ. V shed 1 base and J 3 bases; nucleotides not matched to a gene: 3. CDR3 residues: CASSLIAGNYEQYF. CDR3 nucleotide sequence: TGCGCCAGCAGCTTGATAGCGGGAAACTACGAGCAGTACTTC.

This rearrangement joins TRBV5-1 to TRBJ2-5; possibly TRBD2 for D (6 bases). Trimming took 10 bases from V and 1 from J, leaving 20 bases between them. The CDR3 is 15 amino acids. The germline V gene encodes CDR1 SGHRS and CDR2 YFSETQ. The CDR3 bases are TGCGCCGGTAGCGCAACGGGAGTGGGCCAAGAGACCCAGTACTTC. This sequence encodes CAGSATGVGQETQYF.

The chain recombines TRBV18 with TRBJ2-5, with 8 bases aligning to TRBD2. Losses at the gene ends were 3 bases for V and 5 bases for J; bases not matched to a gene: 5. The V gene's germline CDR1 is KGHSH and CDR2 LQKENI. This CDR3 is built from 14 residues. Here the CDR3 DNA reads TGTGCCAGCTCACCTCCTAGCGGGCGGGAGACCCAGTACTTC. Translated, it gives CASSPPSGRETQYF.

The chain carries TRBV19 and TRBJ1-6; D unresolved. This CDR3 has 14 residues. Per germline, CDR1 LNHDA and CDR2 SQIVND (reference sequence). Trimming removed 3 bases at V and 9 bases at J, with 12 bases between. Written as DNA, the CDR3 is TGTGCCAGTAGTATGGGGAGGGAGGGTTCACCCCTCCACTTT. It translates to CASSMGREGSPLHF.

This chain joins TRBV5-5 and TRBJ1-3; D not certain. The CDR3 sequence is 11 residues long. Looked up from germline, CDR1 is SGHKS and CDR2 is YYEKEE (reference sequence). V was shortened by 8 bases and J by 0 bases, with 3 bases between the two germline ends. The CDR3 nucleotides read TGTGCCAGTTACTCTGGAAACACCATATATTTT. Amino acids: CASYSGNTIYF.

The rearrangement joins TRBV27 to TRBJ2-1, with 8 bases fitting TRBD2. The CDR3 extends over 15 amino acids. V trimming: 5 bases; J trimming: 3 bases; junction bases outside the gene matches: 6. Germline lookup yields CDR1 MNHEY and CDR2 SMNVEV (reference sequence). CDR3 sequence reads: CASSAPGGIYNEQFF. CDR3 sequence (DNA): TGTGCCAGCAGTGCCCCGGGGGGGATCTACAATGAGCAGTTCTTC.

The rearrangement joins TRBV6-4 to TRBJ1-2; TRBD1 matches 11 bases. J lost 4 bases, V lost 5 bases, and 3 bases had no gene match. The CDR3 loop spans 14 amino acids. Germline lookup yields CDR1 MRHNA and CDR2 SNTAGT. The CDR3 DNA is TGTGCCAGCAGTACCGGGACAGGGGGCTATGGCTACACCTTC. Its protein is CASSTGTGGYGYTF.

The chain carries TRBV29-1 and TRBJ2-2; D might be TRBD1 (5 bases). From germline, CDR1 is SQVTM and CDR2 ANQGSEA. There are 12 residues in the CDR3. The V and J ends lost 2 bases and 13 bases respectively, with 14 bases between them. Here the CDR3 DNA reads TGCAGCGTTGAACAGGGTCTGGATTTGCTGTTTTTT. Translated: CSVEQGLDLLFF.

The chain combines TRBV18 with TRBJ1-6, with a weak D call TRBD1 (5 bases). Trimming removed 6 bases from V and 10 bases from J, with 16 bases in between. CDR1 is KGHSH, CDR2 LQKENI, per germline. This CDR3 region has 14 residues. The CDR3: CASSPSQGNSPLHF. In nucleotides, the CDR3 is TGTGCCAGCTCCCCTTCGCAGGGCAACTCACCCCTCCACTTT.

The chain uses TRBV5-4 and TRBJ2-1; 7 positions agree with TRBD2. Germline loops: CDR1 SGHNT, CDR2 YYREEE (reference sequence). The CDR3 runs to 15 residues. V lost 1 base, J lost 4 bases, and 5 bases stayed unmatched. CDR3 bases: TGTGCCAGCAGCTTGAGCGCGGGAGAGTACAATGAGCAGTTCTTC. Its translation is CASSLSAGEYNEQFF.

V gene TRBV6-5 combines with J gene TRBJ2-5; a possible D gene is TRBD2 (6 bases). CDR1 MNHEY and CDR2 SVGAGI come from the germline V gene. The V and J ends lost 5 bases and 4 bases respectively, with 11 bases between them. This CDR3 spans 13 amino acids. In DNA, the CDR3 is TGTGCCAGCAGTAAACCGGGACTAGAGACCCAGTACTTC. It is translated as CASSKPGLETQYF.

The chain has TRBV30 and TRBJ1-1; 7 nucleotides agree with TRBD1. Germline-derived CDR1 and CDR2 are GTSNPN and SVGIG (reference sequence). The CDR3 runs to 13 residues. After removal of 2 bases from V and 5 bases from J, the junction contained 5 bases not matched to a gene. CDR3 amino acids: CAWSWTGETEAFF. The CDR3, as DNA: TGTGCCTGGAGTTGGACAGGTGAGACTGAAGCTTTCTTT.

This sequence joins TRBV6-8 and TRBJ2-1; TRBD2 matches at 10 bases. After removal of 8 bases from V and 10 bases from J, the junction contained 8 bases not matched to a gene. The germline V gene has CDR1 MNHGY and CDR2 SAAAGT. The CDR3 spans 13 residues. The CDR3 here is CASLTSGIGEQFF. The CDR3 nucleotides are TGTGCCAGCCTCACTAGCGGGATTGGAGAGCAGTTCTTC.

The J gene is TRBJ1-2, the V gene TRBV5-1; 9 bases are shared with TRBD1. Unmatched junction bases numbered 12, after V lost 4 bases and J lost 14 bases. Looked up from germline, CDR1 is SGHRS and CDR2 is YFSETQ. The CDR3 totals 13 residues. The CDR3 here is CASSQNRDRVRTF. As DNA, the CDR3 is TGCGCCAGCAGCCAGAACCGGGACAGGGTAAGAACCTTC.

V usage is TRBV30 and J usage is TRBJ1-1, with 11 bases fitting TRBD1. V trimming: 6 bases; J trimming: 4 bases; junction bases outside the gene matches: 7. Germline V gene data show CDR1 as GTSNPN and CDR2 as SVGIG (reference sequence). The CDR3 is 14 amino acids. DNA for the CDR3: TGTGCCTGCGCGGACAGGGGGCTTCCCACTGAAGCTTTCTTT. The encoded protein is CACADRGLPTEAFF.

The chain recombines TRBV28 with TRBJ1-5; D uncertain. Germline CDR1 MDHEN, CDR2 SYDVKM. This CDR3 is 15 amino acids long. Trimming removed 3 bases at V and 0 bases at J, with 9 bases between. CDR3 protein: CASSFDQVSNQPQHF. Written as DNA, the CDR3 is TGTGCCAGCAGTTTCGATCAGGTTAGCAATCAGCCCCAGCATTTT. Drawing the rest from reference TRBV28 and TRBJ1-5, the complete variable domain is DVKVTQSSRYLVKRTGEKVFLECVQDMDHENMFWYRQDPGLGLRLIYFSYDVKMKEKGDIPEGYSVSREKKERFSLILESASTNQTSMYLCASSFDQVSNQPQHFGDGTRLSIL.

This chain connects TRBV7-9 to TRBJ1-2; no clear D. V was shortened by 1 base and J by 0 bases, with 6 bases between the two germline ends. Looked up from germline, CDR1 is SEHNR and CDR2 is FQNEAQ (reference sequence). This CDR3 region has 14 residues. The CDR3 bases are TGTGCCAGCAGCTTAGTACAGTCTAACTATGGCTACACCTTC. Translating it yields CASSLVQSNYGYTF.

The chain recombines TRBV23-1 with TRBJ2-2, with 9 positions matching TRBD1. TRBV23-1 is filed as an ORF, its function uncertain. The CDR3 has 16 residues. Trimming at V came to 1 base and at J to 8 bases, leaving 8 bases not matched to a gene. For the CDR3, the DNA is TGCGCCAGCAGTCAATTGGGGACAGGGAGTATAGGGGAGCTGTTTTTT. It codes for CASSQLGTGSIGELFF.

CDR3 protein: CASSPSGAQGLADTPYEQYF. CDR3 DNA sequence: TGTGCCAGCTCACCAAGTGGGGCACAGGGACTAGCGGACACCCCCTACGAGCAGTACTTC. The chain uses TRBV18 and TRBJ2-7; TRBD2 aligns across 11 bases. The CDR3 has 20 amino acids. Germline V lookup: CDR1 KGHSH, CDR2 LQKENI. Trimming removed 2 bases from V and 2 bases from J; junction bases left unmatched: 17.

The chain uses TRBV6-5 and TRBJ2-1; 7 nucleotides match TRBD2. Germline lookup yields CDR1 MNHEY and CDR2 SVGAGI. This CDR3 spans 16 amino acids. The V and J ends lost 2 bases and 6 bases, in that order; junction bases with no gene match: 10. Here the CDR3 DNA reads TGTGCCAGCAGTTACGGAGCCAGCGGGAAGGCCAATGAGCAGTTCTTC. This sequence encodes CASSYGASGKANEQFF.

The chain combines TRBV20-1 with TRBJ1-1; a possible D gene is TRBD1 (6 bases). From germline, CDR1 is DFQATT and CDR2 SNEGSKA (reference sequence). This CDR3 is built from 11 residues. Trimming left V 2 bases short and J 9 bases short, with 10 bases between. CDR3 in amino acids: CSARPGAQAFF. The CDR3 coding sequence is TGCAGTGCTAGACCAGGGGCGCAAGCTTTCTTT.